Listed here are 16 T cell receptor beta chains from one sample, sequenced in a study of neoadjuvant anti-PD-1 for oral cavity cancer. The method was immunoSEQ multiplex PCR; TCRdb's version includes in-frame clones alone and lacks a portion of them. The sample holds about 14,000 clones; 60% to 70% are singletons and the top ten take roughly 2.2%. The sample was PBMCs, taken before nivolumab (anti-PD-1) treatment. These receptor sequences come from a person between 35 and 79 years old with oral cavity squamous cell carcinoma.

The chain carries TRBV7-2 and TRBJ2-7, with D tentatively TRBD1 (6 bases). In germline, CDR1 is SGHTA, CDR2 FQGNSA. The CDR3 contains 15 residues. V was trimmed by 2 bases and J by 1 base, leaving 12 bases between them. CDR3 coding DNA: TGTGCCAGCAGCTTAAGGGGACATATGTCCTACGAGCAGTACTTC. Amino acids: CASSLRGHMSYEQYF. Variable domain in full (rest from reference TRBV7-2 and TRBJ2-7): GAGVSQSPSNKVTEKGKDVELRCDPISGHTALYWYRQSLGQGLEFLIYFQGNSAPDKSGLPSDRFSAERTGGSVSTLTIQRTQQEDSAVYLCASSLRGHMSYEQYFGPGTRLTVT.

The chain is built from TRBV25-1 and TRBJ1-4; D gene ambiguous. The CDR3 runs 13 residues. The germline V and J ends were trimmed by 2 bases and 8 bases, with 9 bases remaining between them. From germline, CDR1 is MGHDK and CDR2 SYGVNS. The CDR3, as DNA: TGTGCCAGCAGTGAAGCTGGTGGGGAAAAACTGTTTTTT. Translation gives CASSEAGGEKLFF.

The V gene is TRBV6-6, the J gene TRBJ2-7, with a tentative D call TRBD1 (6 bases). V was clipped by 6 bases and J by 5 bases, with 14 bases between them. The length of the CDR3 is 13 residues. Germline CDR1 reads MNHNY; CDR2 reads SVGAGI (reference sequence). CDR3 amino acids: CASRFGTGNEQYF. As DNA, the CDR3 is TGTGCCAGCAGGTTCGGAACAGGGAACGAGCAGTACTTC.

The gene calls are TRBV4-2 and TRBJ2-7, with D unclear. V dropped 0 bases and J dropped 3 bases, with 9 bases sitting between them. CDR1 and CDR2 (germline): LGHNA, YNFKEQ. This CDR3 spans 14 amino acids. CDR3 protein: CASSQDFKDYEQYF. CDR3 sequence (DNA): TGTGCCAGCAGCCAAGATTTTAAGGACTACGAGCAGTACTTC.

The chain carries TRBV5-6 and TRBJ2-4; TRBD1 agrees at 8 bases. CDR1 is SGHDT and CDR2 is YYEEEE in the germline V gene. J was trimmed by 0 bases and V by 2 bases; bases with no gene match: 4. This CDR3 is 16 amino acids long. This chain's CDR3 is CASSFWTGRAKNIQYF. The CDR3 DNA sequence: TGTGCCAGCAGCTTCTGGACAGGGCGAGCCAAAAACATTCAGTACTTC.

This clone was counted only a few times. The V and J genes are TRBV5-1 and TRBJ2-7; possibly TRBD2 for D (5 bases). The germline V and J ends were trimmed by 5 bases and 4 bases, with 19 bases remaining between them. The CDR3 consists of 15 residues. Germline V lookup: CDR1 SGHRS, CDR2 YFSETQ. The CDR3 sequence: CASREQGLSLYEQYF. The CDR3, as DNA: TGCGCCAGCAGAGAACAAGGACTGAGCCTTTACGAGCAGTACTTC.

V gene TRBV5-1 combines with J gene TRBJ2-3, with 11 bases aligning to TRBD2. The length of the CDR3 is 15 residues. Per the germline V gene, CDR1 is SGHRS and CDR2 is YFSETQ. Trimming cost V 7 bases and J 4 bases; bases outside gene matches: 8. This chain's CDR3 is CASARLAGSSDTQYF. DNA for the CDR3: TGCGCCAGCGCCAGACTAGCGGGATCTTCAGATACGCAGTATTTT.

This chain links TRBV2 with TRBJ1-1; weak D call: TRBD1 (6 bases). Trimming cost V 5 bases and J 0 bases, with 7 bases left between them. This CDR3 comprises 13 residues. CDR1 is SNHLY and CDR2 is FYNNEI in the germline V gene. The CDR3: CASSYRVNTEAFF. CDR3 in DNA: TGTGCCAGCAGTTACAGGGTGAACACTGAAGCTTTCTTT.

The V call is TRBV28, the J call TRBJ1-6, with 7 bases fitting TRBD1. V lost 6 bases, J lost 7 bases, and 9 bases stayed unmatched. The CDR3 spans 15 residues. The germline CDR1 and CDR2 sequences are MDHEN and SYDVKM. The CDR3 coding sequence is TGTGCCAGCAGACCCTCCGGGACAGCAAATTCACCCCTCCACTTT. Translation: CASRPSGTANSPLHF.

This clone was found a few times. J is TRBJ1-1 and V is TRBV6-1; 9 bases are a match to TRBD1. CDR1 and CDR2 (germline): MNHNS, SASEGT. With 1 base clipped from V and 6 bases from J, the junction kept 6 bases outside the gene matches. The length of the CDR3 is 15 residues. The CDR3, as DNA: TGTGCCAGCAGTGAAGATAGGGGACAGGGTTCTGAAGCTTTCTTT. Protein product: CASSEDRGQGSEAFF.

This clone was counted a single time. This CDR3 reads CASSAGLAGTDTQYF. CDR3 nucleotides: TGCGCCAGCAGCGCCGGACTAGCGGGCACAGATACGCAGTATTTT. The chain carries TRBV5-1 and TRBJ2-3, with 10 nucleotides matching TRBD2. CDR1 and CDR2 from the germline V gene are SGHRS and YFSETQ. V trimming: 4 bases; J trimming: 1 base; junction bases outside the gene matches: 3. The CDR3 runs 15 residues.

This chain links TRBV4-2 with TRBJ2-1; a weak D match, TRBD1 (5 bases). CDR1 LGHNA and CDR2 YNFKEQ come from the germline V gene. CDR3 length: 13 residues. The germline V and J ends were trimmed by 0 bases and 9 bases, with 9 bases remaining between them. The DNA of the CDR3 is TGTGCCAGCAGCCAAGATAGGGGTAGTGAGCAGTTCTTC. Translation gives CASSQDRGSEQFF.

The J gene is TRBJ1-4, the V gene TRBV29-1, with a possible D match to TRBD1 (6 bases). Deletions cut 6 bases from V and 6 bases from J, with 17 bases between. Germline V gene lookup returns CDR1 SQVTM and CDR2 ANQGSEA. This CDR3 spans 14 amino acids. CDR3 region: CSVTYGGKYEKLFF. In DNA, the CDR3 is TGCAGCGTCACATACGGGGGCAAATATGAAAAACTGTTTTTT. Full variable domain (rest looked up from reference TRBV29-1 and TRBJ1-4): SAVISQKPSRDICQRGTSLTIQCQVDSQVTMMFWYRQQPGQSLTLIATANQGSEATYESGFVIDKFPISRPNLTFSTLTVSNMSPEDSSIYLCSVTYGGKYEKLFFGSGTQLSVL.

There are a few counts of this clone. The rearrangement joins TRBV15 to TRBJ1-2; D is unresolved. Trimming cost V 3 bases and J 5 bases, with 7 bases left between them. The germline gives CDR1 LNHNV, CDR2 YYDKDF (reference sequence). The CDR3 loop spans 12 amino acids. CDR3 protein: CATSSDRYGYTF. The CDR3 region has the DNA TGTGCCACCAGCAGCGACCGATATGGCTACACCTTC.

The CDR3, as DNA: TGTGCCAGCAGCTTCCGGACAGGGGGCTATTCACCCCTCCACTTT. The encoded protein is CASSFRTGGYSPLHF. The V and J genes are TRBV13 and TRBJ1-6, with TRBD1 identical over 11 bases. Germline assignment: CDR1 PRHDT and CDR2 FYEKMQ (reference sequence). J lost 8 bases, V lost 3 bases, and 3 bases had no gene match. The CDR3 covers 15 residues.

This clone was detected a few times. J is TRBJ1-5 and V is TRBV7-2; 8 bases match TRBD1. The CDR3 runs 16 residues. The V gene's germline CDR1 is SGHTA and CDR2 FQGNSA. With V trimmed by 1 base and J by 6 bases, 8 bases remained unmatched. CDR3 sequence: CASSLVAQGVVQPQHF. The CDR3 DNA reads TGTGCCAGCAGCTTAGTCGCACAGGGGGTGGTTCAGCCCCAGCATTTT.